Below are 30 T cell receptor beta chains sequenced from a single sample in a study of blood T cell repertoires in COVID-19. Produced via immunoSEQ multiplex PCR; TCRdb's table is partial and in-frame only. The sample includes roughly 100,000 clones, about 89% of them seen just once. The specimen sequenced was peripheral blood. The receptors derive from a woman between 65 and 79 years old with acute or convalescent COVID-19.

The chain couples TRBV6-4 to TRBJ1-6; TRBD1 matches 8 bases. Germline V gives CDR1 MRHNA, CDR2 SNTAGT. V trimming: 6 bases; J trimming: 9 bases; junction bases outside the gene matches: 7. This CDR3 has 14 residues. CDR3 loop: CASRETGDGSPLHF. In DNA form, the CDR3 reads TGTGCCAGCAGGGAGACAGGGGATGGTTCACCCCTCCACTTT.

This clone was seen just once. The chain recombines TRBV19 with TRBJ1-1, with D perhaps TRBD1 (5 bases). This CDR3 is 15 amino acids long. The ends were cut back, 0 bases at V and 3 bases at J, with 11 bases in the middle. Germline CDR1 LNHDA, CDR2 SQIVND (reference sequence). The DNA for the CDR3 is TGTGCCAGTAGTATAGATAAAAGGGGTCACACTGAAGCTTTCTTT. Translated: CASSIDKRGHTEAFF.

This chain joins TRBV27 and TRBJ2-1; 7 nucleotides line up with TRBD1. CDR1 and CDR2 from the germline V gene are MNHEY and SMNVEV (reference sequence). J lost 3 bases, V lost 5 bases, and 7 bases had no gene match. The CDR3 has 15 residues. The CDR3 nucleotides read TGTGCCAGCAGTCTACAGGGGTTTGGCTACAATGAGCAGTTCTTC. This codes for CASSLQGFGYNEQFF.

The chain joins TRBV19 to TRBJ1-5; maybe TRBD1 (5 bases). Between the trimmed V and J ends, which lost 4 bases and 6 bases, there was a span of 22 bases. Germline assignment: CDR1 LNHDA and CDR2 SQIVND (reference sequence). CDR3 length: 17 residues. CDR3 sequence (DNA): TGTGCCAGTAGTACTGACCCCGGGACTTTTTTAGGTCAGCCCCAGCATTTT. Translating gives CASSTDPGTFLGQPQHF.

The chain joins TRBV7-2 to TRBJ1-5; TRBD1 matches at 8 bases. This CDR3 region has 16 residues. Germline V CDR1 and CDR2: SGHTA, FQGNSA. Trimming at V came to 5 bases and at J to 1 base, leaving 7 bases not matched to a gene. Written as DNA, the CDR3 is TGTGCCAGCAGCCTACGACAGGGGTTAAGCAATCAGCCCCAGCATTTT. This sequence encodes CASSLRQGLSNQPQHF.

This chain links TRBV4-1 with TRBJ1-2; D remains unclear. Trimming left V 4 bases short and J 5 bases short, with 5 bases between. Germline V CDR1 and CDR2: MGHRA, YSYEKL. CDR3 length equals 11 residues. The CDR3 here is CASSRVYGYTF. The CDR3 nucleotides read TGCGCCAGCAGCCGAGTTTATGGCTACACCTTC.

This clone was observed a handful of times. The chain has TRBV5-1 and TRBJ2-2; D gene unclear. CDR1 and CDR2 (germline): SGHRS, YFSETQ. The CDR3 spans 12 residues. V dropped 4 bases and J dropped 9 bases, with 10 bases sitting between them. CDR3 loop: CASSEVLRELFF. The DNA of the CDR3 is TGCGCCAGCAGCGAGGTCTTGCGGGAGCTGTTTTTT.

The V gene is TRBV27, the J gene TRBJ2-3; the D gene is possibly TRBD2 (7 bases). V lost 7 bases and J 1 base, leaving 18 bases between the germline ends. Germline CDR1 and CDR2: MNHEY and SMNVEV (reference sequence). CDR3 length: 16 residues. The CDR3 loop is CASTRWGGRGTDTQYF. The DNA of the CDR3 is TGTGCCAGCACCCGTTGGGGGGGGCGGGGCACAGATACGCAGTATTTT.

This clone has a handful of counts. The chain carries TRBV6-5 and TRBJ1-1, with D perhaps matching TRBD1 (5 bases). The CDR3 has 12 residues. V lost 6 bases and J lost 12, with 17 bases in between. CDR1 and CDR2 from the germline V gene are MNHEY and SVGAGI. The CDR3 bases are TGTGCCAGCAGGGGGGAGGGAGGGGCGCCTTTCTTT. This translates into CASRGEGGAPFF.

V usage is TRBV6-5 and J usage is TRBJ1-3, with a possible D match to TRBD1 (5 bases). There are 14 residues in the CDR3. V was shortened by 9 bases and J by 4 bases, with 16 bases between the two germline ends. Germline CDR1 is MNHEY and CDR2 is SVGAGI. DNA for the CDR3: TGTGCCAGTGCCTTAATGACAGCGGGAAACACCATATATTTT. It translates to CASALMTAGNTIYF.

J is TRBJ1-1 and V is TRBV10-2, with a possible D match to TRBD1 (6 bases). V was trimmed by 7 bases and J by 8 bases, leaving 14 bases between them. The germline V gene encodes CDR1 WSHSY and CDR2 SAAADI. This CDR3 contains 12 residues. The CDR3 DNA reads TGCGCCAGCACTGGGGTCGACAGGGAAGCTTTCTTT. Translation: CASTGVDREAFF.

This clone was seen just once. The genes are TRBV5-1 and TRBJ2-7; TRBD2 agrees at 13 bases. V lost 1 base, J lost 5 bases, and 3 bases stayed unmatched. This CDR3 is built from 15 residues. Germline CDR1 and CDR2: SGHRS and YFSETQ. Here the CDR3 reads CASSLTSGRGHEQYF. DNA of the CDR3: TGCGCCAGCAGCTTGACTAGCGGGAGGGGCCACGAGCAGTACTTC.

The gene calls are TRBV7-9 and TRBJ1-3; a weak D match, TRBD1 (5 bases). Trimming removed 1 base from V and 4 bases from J, with 11 bases in between. CDR1 is SEHNR and CDR2 is FQNEAQ in the germline V gene (reference sequence). This CDR3 has 15 amino acids. CDR3: CASSLVVGPGNTIYF. In nucleotides, the CDR3 is TGTGCCAGCAGCTTAGTGGTGGGGCCAGGAAACACCATATATTTT.

The J gene is TRBJ2-7, the V gene TRBV7-9, with TRBD2 matching over 12 bases. The CDR3 consists of 17 residues. Looked up from germline, CDR1 is SEHNR and CDR2 is FQNEAQ (reference sequence). The V gene end was trimmed by 2 bases and the J gene end by 1 base; junction bases not matched to a gene: 6. The CDR3 DNA reads as TGTGCCAGCAGCTTACTCTCTAGCGGGAGGGGATCCTACGAGCAGTACTTC. The encoded protein is CASSLLSSGRGSYEQYF.

This chain connects TRBV28 to TRBJ1-2; a possible D gene is TRBD1 (5 bases). There are 13 residues in the CDR3. Germline CDR1 and CDR2: MDHEN and SYDVKM. V lost 10 bases and J lost 7, with 19 bases in between. The CDR3 DNA sequence: TGTGCCACCAAACAGGCGGCGCAGGGTGGCTACACCTTC. Residues: CATKQAAQGGYTF.

The chain's CDR3 is CASSVSVSSTDTQYF. Written as DNA, the CDR3 is TGTGCCAGCAGCGTCAGTGTTTCTAGCACAGATACGCAGTATTTT. The V and J genes are TRBV5-4 and TRBJ2-3; no definite D call. The CDR3 extends over 15 amino acids. Germline-derived CDR1 and CDR2 are SGHNT and YYREEE (reference sequence). V was shortened by 4 bases and J by 0 bases, with 12 bases between the two germline ends.

The V call is TRBV18, the J call TRBJ2-5; a weak D match, TRBD1 (5 bases). Germline-derived CDR1 and CDR2 are KGHSH and LQKENI. Trimming removed 0 bases at V and 2 bases at J, with 7 bases between. There are 14 residues in the CDR3. CDR3 bases: TGTGCCAGCTCACCACCGTCAGGGCAAGAGACCCAGTACTTC. It encodes CASSPPSGQETQYF.

The chain carries TRBV7-2 and TRBJ2-3; 7 bases agree with TRBD1. From germline, CDR1 is SGHTA and CDR2 FQGNSA. This CDR3 is 16 amino acids long. The trim removed 2 bases at V and 3 bases at J, leaving 8 bases unmatched. This CDR3 reads CASSLKGAGGTDTQYF. The DNA of the CDR3 is TGTGCCAGCAGCTTAAAGGGGGCAGGAGGTACAGATACGCAGTATTTT. The entire variable domain, with the rest obtained from reference TRBV7-2 and TRBJ2-3, is as follows: GAGVSQSPSNKVTEKGKDVELRCDPISGHTALYWYRQSLGQGLEFLIYFQGNSAPDKSGLPSDRFSAERTGGSVSTLTIQRTQQEDSAVYLCASSLKGAGGTDTQYFGPGTRLTVL.

The chain carries TRBV6-1 and TRBJ1-4; D perhaps matches TRBD1 (5 bases). V lost 3 bases to trimming and J lost 8 bases, with 10 bases between them. The V gene's germline CDR1 is MNHNS and CDR2 SASEGT. The CDR3 is 13 amino acids. The CDR3 DNA reads as TGTGCCAGCAGTGACAGGGTACGGGAAAAACTGTTTTTT. Amino acid sequence: CASSDRVREKLFF.

The chain joins TRBV5-1 to TRBJ2-1, with D possibly being TRBD1 (6 bases). The CDR3 totals 16 residues. Germline CDR1 is SGHRS and CDR2 is YFSETQ. Trimming stripped 0 bases from V and 3 bases from J, with 13 bases between. In nucleotides, the CDR3 is TGCGCCAGCAGCTTGGCGGGCCAGGGGCACTACAATGAGCAGTTCTTC. This translates into CASSLAGQGHYNEQFF.

The genes are TRBV6-5 and TRBJ2-1; possibly TRBD2 for D (5 bases). V was shortened by 9 bases and J by 6 bases, with 12 bases between the two germline ends. CDR1 is MNHEY and CDR2 is SVGAGI in the germline V gene. The CDR3 totals 12 residues. CDR3 sequence (DNA): TGTGCCAGTTGGAGGACCACCAATGAGCAGTTCTTC. This encodes CASWRTTNEQFF.

The V and J genes are TRBV28 and TRBJ1-5; D might be TRBD1 (5 bases). The germline V and J ends were trimmed by 5 bases and 3 bases, with 14 bases remaining between them. CDR1 is MDHEN and CDR2 is SYDVKM in the germline V gene. The CDR3 is 15 amino acids. The CDR3 here is CASSRIRQPNQPQHF. The CDR3 bases are TGTGCCAGCAGTCGGATTAGACAGCCCAATCAGCCCCAGCATTTT. The full variable domain, rest sourced from reference TRBV28 and TRBJ1-5, is DVKVTQSSRYLVKRTGEKVFLECVQDMDHENMFWYRQDPGLGLRLIYFSYDVKMKEKGDIPEGYSVSREKKERFSLILESASTNQTSMYLCASSRIRQPNQPQHFGDGTRLSIL.

The chain combines TRBV6-5 with TRBJ2-2; TRBD1 is a possible D gene (6 bases). The CDR3 contains 15 residues. V shed 6 bases and J shed 6 bases, with 17 bases lying between them. Germline V lookup: CDR1 MNHEY, CDR2 SVGAGI. CDR3 coding DNA: TGTGCCAGCAGAAGAAACAGGGATCGGGCCGGGGAGCTGTTTTTT. Translating gives CASRRNRDRAGELFF.

The J gene is TRBJ1-6, the V gene TRBV5-1; D is possibly TRBD1 (6 bases). Germline CDR1 and CDR2: SGHRS and YFSETQ. The V gene lost 0 bases and the J gene lost 8 bases, with 12 bases spanning the gap. CDR3 length equals 15 residues. The CDR3 nucleotides read TGCGCCAGCAGCTTGGCGGCAGGGGTGTATTCACCCCTCCACTTT. This translates into CASSLAAGVYSPLHF.

This chain links TRBV19 with TRBJ2-3; TRBD1 matches at 7 bases. The germline V gene encodes CDR1 LNHDA and CDR2 SQIVND (reference sequence). With 4 bases clipped from V and 7 bases from J, the junction kept 8 bases outside the gene matches. CDR3 size: 14 residues. CDR3 DNA sequence: TGTGCCAGTAGTACCTCGGGGACAGTTTATACGCAGTATTTT. Translation: CASSTSGTVYTQYF. Full variable domain (rest looked up from reference TRBV19 and TRBJ2-3): DGGITQSPKYLFRKEGQNVTLSCEQNLNHDAMYWYRQDPGQGLRLIYYSQIVNDFQKGDIAEGYSVSREKKESFPLTVTSAQKNPTAFYLCASSTSGTVYTQYFGPGTRLTVL.

The V gene is TRBV2, the J gene TRBJ1-6; 8 nucleotides line up with TRBD1. CDR1 and CDR2 (germline): SNHLY, FYNNEI. The CDR3 contains 16 residues. V dropped 6 bases and J dropped 4; count of bases not matched to a gene: 8. The CDR3 sequence: CASRVDRGPYNSPLHF. The DNA of the CDR3 is TGTGCCAGCAGGGTCGACAGGGGCCCTTATAATTCACCCCTCCACTTT.

The V gene is TRBV3-1 (or the pseudogene TRBV3-2), the J gene TRBJ1-2; D unresolved. The CDR3 runs 11 residues. Trimming took off 2 bases at V and 6 bases at J, with 4 bases between the two ends. Germline lookup yields CDR1 LGHDT and CDR2 YNNKEL (reference sequence). CDR3 nucleotides: TGTGCCAGCAGCCAAACGGATGGCTACACCTTC. Residues: CASSQTDGYTF.

This chain links TRBV29-1 with TRBJ2-5; tentative D call: TRBD2 (5 bases). The V gene lost 6 bases and the J gene lost 5 bases, with 13 bases spanning the gap. In germline, CDR1 is SQVTM, CDR2 ANQGSEA. There are 12 residues in the CDR3. Written as DNA, the CDR3 is TGCAGCGTCCAGAAGGAGGTGGAGACCCAGTACTTC. It specifies CSVQKEVETQYF.

This chain joins TRBV6-1 and TRBJ2-3; D might be TRBD1 (5 bases). The CDR3 covers 15 residues. With 0 bases removed from V and 11 bases from J, the gap between germline ends came to 18 bases. Per the germline V gene, CDR1 is MNHNS and CDR2 is SASEGT. The CDR3 DNA reads TGTGCCAGCAGTGAAGCGGTCGCAGGGTGGTTGAAGCAGTATTTT. Its translation: CASSEAVAGWLKQYF.

The J gene is TRBJ2-3, the V gene TRBV27; 10 positions agree with TRBD1. CDR1 and CDR2 from the germline V gene are MNHEY and SMNVEV (reference sequence). J lost 4 bases, V lost 5 bases, and 6 bases had no gene match. This CDR3 has 15 residues. The CDR3 DNA follows: TGTGCCAGCAGTGGAGACAGGGGGCCGTCAGATACGCAGTATTTT. Residues: CASSGDRGPSDTQYF.